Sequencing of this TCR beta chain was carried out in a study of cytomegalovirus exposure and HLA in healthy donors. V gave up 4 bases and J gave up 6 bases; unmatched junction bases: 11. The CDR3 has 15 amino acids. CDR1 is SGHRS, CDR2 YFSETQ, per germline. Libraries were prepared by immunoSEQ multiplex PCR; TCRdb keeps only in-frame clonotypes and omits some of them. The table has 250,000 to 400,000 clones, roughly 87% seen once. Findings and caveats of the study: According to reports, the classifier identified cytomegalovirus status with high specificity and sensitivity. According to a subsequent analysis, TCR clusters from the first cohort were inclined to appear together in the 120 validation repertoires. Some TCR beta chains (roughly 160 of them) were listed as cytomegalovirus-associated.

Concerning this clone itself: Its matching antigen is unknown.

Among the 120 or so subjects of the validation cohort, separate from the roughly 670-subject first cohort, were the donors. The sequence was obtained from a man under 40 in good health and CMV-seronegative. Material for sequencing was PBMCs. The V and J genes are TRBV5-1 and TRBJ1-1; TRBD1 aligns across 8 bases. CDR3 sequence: CASSPLDRAVAEAFF. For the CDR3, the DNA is TGCGCCAGCAGCCCGTTGGACAGGGCGGTGGCTGAAGCTTTCTTT.